One and the same sample provided the 10 T cell receptor beta chains below, sequenced in a study of CD8 T cells in ankylosing spondylitis. Via MiXCR, TCRdb re-called the 5' RACE reads, giving one row per CDR3 protein. Seen here are about 160,000 distinct CDR3 sequences, around 16% observed once, and the top ten hold about 8%. The sample comprised blood, either unsorted or a sorted T cell fraction (not recorded which). These receptors were taken from a male donor with ankylosing spondylitis or in good health (not recorded which).

As regards this clonotype: Relative to the germline gene, one junction end is altered; a read error may explain this. V is TRBV18 and J is TRBJ2-2, with 8 bases identical to TRBD2. CDR3 length: 15 amino acids. Looked up from germline, CDR1 is KGHSH and CDR2 is LQKENI. CDR3 region: CANSPSGSFTGELFF. DNA for the CDR3: TGTGCCAACTCACCCAGCGGGAGCTTCACCGGGGAGCTGTTTTTT.

This clonotype came up many times. The chain links TRBV5-5 to TRBJ1-4; 10 bases are a match to TRBD1. There are 15 residues in the CDR3. Trimming removed 1 base from V and 11 bases from J; junction bases left unmatched: 8. CDR1 is SGHKS and CDR2 is YYEKEE in the germline V gene (reference sequence). The CDR3 protein is CASSLSGQGIGKLFF. CDR3 in DNA: TGTGCCAGCAGCTTGTCGGGACAGGGGATTGGCAAACTGTTTTTT.

This clonotype came up a few times. The chain links TRBV28 to TRBJ2-7; D not resolved. V lost 4 bases and J lost 0, with 13 bases in between. The germline V gene has CDR1 MDHEN and CDR2 SYDVKM. The CDR3 contains 15 residues. The DNA of the CDR3 is TGTGCCAGCAGTTCTCCCCCCCTGGGCTCCTACGAGCAGTACTTC. Its protein product is CASSSPPLGSYEQYF.

This clonotype has only a few counts. The V call is TRBV7-2, the J call TRBJ1-1; 8 bases line up with TRBD1. With V trimmed by 3 bases and J by 4 bases, 7 bases remained unmatched. This CDR3 contains 15 residues. The germline V gene has CDR1 SGHTA and CDR2 FQGNSA. This CDR3 is CASSLVQGVGTEAFF. The CDR3 coding sequence is TGTGCCAGCAGCTTGGTACAGGGGGTGGGCACTGAAGCTTTCTTT. Full variable domain (outside the CDR3, taken from reference TRBV7-2 and TRBJ1-1): GAGVSQSPSNKVTEKGKDVELRCDPISGHTALYWYRQSLGQGLEFLIYFQGNSAPDKSGLPSDRFSAERTGGSVSTLTIQRTQQEDSAVYLCASSLVQGVGTEAFFGQGTRLTVV.

With regard to this clonotype: A clone one base away is much larger, so this may be a read error. This chain links TRBV5-1 with TRBJ1-1, with D unresolved. The CDR3 is 13 amino acids. The germline CDR1 and CDR2 sequences are SGHRS and YFSETQ. CDR3 sequence (DNA): TGCGCCAACAGCTTGGTGGGGTGGACTGAAGCTTTCTTT. Protein: CANSLVGWTEAFF. Full variable domain (rest looked up from reference TRBV5-1 and TRBJ1-1): KAGVTQTPRYLIKTRGQQVTLSCSPISGHRSVSWYQQTPGQGLQFLFEYFSETQRNKGNFPGRFSGRQFSNSRSEMNVSTLELGDSALYLCANSLVGWTEAFFGQGTRLTVV.

This clonotype was seen a single time. The chain joins TRBV28 to TRBJ2-3; D is ambiguous. This CDR3 has 12 residues. V was cut by 7 bases and J by 2 bases, with 7 bases left in between. The germline gives CDR1 MDHEN, CDR2 SYDVKM. Here the CDR3 reads CASNIPTDTQYF. In nucleotides, the CDR3 is TGTGCCAGCAACATACCCACAGATACGCAGTATTTT.

Here the CDR3 reads CASSDLETQYF. CDR3 bases: TGTGCCAGCAGTGACTTGGAGACCCAGTACTTC. The chain joins TRBV6-6 to TRBJ2-5; no clear D. The CDR3 consists of 11 residues. V was cut by 5 bases and J by 5 bases, with 6 bases left in between. Germline assignment: CDR1 MNHNY and CDR2 SVGAGI (reference sequence).

This clonotype was recorded many times. The chain combines TRBV10-3 with TRBJ1-2; D is possibly TRBD1 (5 bases). Germline V CDR1 and CDR2: ENHRY, SYGVKD. There are 14 residues in the CDR3. Trimming pared 0 bases from V and 4 bases from J, leaving 9 bases between. CDR3: CAISESGGVYGYTF. CDR3 nucleotides: TGTGCCATCAGTGAGTCCGGGGGAGTCTATGGCTACACCTTC.

The J gene is TRBJ2-1, the V gene TRBV7-6, with TRBD1 identical over 10 bases. Germline-derived CDR1 and CDR2 are SGHVS and FNYEAQ. The J segment lost 3 bases and the V segment lost 4 bases, leaving 3 bases of the junction unmatched. This CDR3 region has 15 residues. The CDR3 spells CASSSGTGVYNEQFF. The CDR3 DNA sequence: TGTGCCAGCAGCTCCGGGACAGGGGTCTACAATGAGCAGTTCTTC.

This clonotype occurred a few times. As DNA, the CDR3 is TGCGCCAGCAGCCAATCCGAGTGGCAGGGGGCGACCGGGGAGCTGTTTTTT. Its protein is CASSQSEWQGATGELFF. V and J are TRBV4-1 and TRBJ2-2; 8 bases fit TRBD1. After removal of 2 bases from V and 5 bases from J, the junction contained 10 bases not matched to a gene. Germline CDR1 and CDR2: MGHRA and YSYEKL. This CDR3 region has 17 residues.